This is a list of T cell receptor beta chains from one sample in a study of cytomegalovirus exposure and HLA in healthy donors. Sequencing used immunoSEQ multiplex PCR; TCRdb keeps in-frame clones, though not all of them. Counted here are fewer than 200,000 clones, roughly 80% occurring once; the ten biggest clones make up over 0.65%. The sequenced sample consisted of PBMCs. The receptors were sampled from a young woman in good health and CMV-seronegative. The CDR3 runs from the conserved cysteine through the conserved F or W. The order of the fields is D gene, J gene, V gene, clone size, CDR3 length, CDR3 protein, CDR3 DNA. A D gene is named only where the DNA matches it firmly. The listing skips clone size in some rows; elsewhere it reads once, few, many or a size class.

>-|TRBJ2-2|TRBV28|-|18
CASSFMFSGGDHTGELFF
TGTGCCAGCAGTTTTATGTTCTCGGGGGGCGATCACACCGGGGAGCTGTTTTTT
>-|TRBJ2-3|TRBV5-1|-|13
CASGHRATDTQYF
TGCGCCAGCGGACACAGGGCGACGGATACGCAGTATTTT
>TRBD1|TRBJ1-4|TRBV10-3|-|15
CAISESTGANEKLFF
TGTGCCATCAGTGAGTCGACAGGGGCTAATGAAAAACTGTTTTTT
>-|TRBJ2-1|TRBV10-3|-|16
CAISVSIAGVYNEQFF
TGTGCCATCAGTGTGTCTATCGCCGGAGTCTACAATGAGCAGTTCTTC
>TRBD1|TRBJ1-2|TRBV19|-|15
CASSLRGQGNYGYTF
TGTGCCAGTAGTCTTCGGGGACAGGGGAACTATGGCTACACCTTC
>TRBD2|TRBJ2-7|TRBV19|-|15
CASAAGGPGSYEQYF
TGTGCCAGTGCGGCGGGAGGGCCTGGCTCCTACGAGCAGTACTTC
>-|TRBJ1-3|TRBV6-6|-|13
CASSSSTANTIYF
TGTGCCAGCAGTTCGTCGACAGCCAACACCATATATTTT
>-|TRBJ2-1|TRBV5-4|-|20
CASRSGTGTGKLAGYNEQFF
TGTGCCAGCAGATCGGGTACCGGGACAGGGAAACTAGCGGGATACAATGAGCAGTTCTTC
>-|TRBJ2-7|TRBV7-9|few|16
CSSSFVVSPLRYEQYF
TGTTCCAGCAGCTTCGTTGTGTCCCCGTTACGGTACGAGCAGTACTTC
>TRBD1|TRBJ2-3|TRBV11-3|-|15
CASSVGQGWTDTQYF
TGTGCCAGCAGCGTGGGACAGGGTTGGACAGATACGCAGTATTTT
>-|TRBJ1-2|TRBV28|-|15
CASRPEVQGFYGYTF
TGTGCCAGCCGACCGGAAGTGCAGGGATTCTATGGCTACACCTTC
>TRBD1|TRBJ1-2|TRBV28|-|14
CASRSRDRNYGYTF
TGTGCCAGCAGGAGCCGGGACAGGAACTATGGCTACACCTTC
>-|TRBJ2-3|TRBV5-1|once|14
CASSLVSSTDTQYF
TGCGCCAGCAGCTTGGTGTCTAGCACAGATACGCAGTATTTT